This T cell receptor (beta chain) stems from a study of T cell responses to AZD1222 COVID-19 vaccine. Overall study findings and caveats: Reportedly, nearly half of unique spike TCRs recognized epitopes outside B.1.351/B.1.1.7 mutations. Clonal diversity may have been underestimated, and the donors were mostly white British, with more females than males.

The CDR3 extends over 16 amino acids. Trimming cost V 5 bases and J 5 bases; bases outside gene matches: 12. CDR1 SGHVS and CDR2 FQNEAQ come from the germline V gene. Concerning this clone: Its antigen remains unidentified.

Assay: immunoSEQ multiplex PCR; the TCRdb copy retains only in-frame clones and omits some. The data show approximately 140,000 clones, with more than 85% seen just once and 2.5% to 4% held by the top ten. The TCR was taken from an adult who received the AZD1222 COVID-19 vaccine. The chain combines TRBV7-8 with TRBJ2-7, with 10 bases aligning to TRBD1. Material: peripheral blood, obtained 28 days after the second AZD1222 dose. The CDR3 region is CASSPISTGGGDEQYF. For the CDR3, the DNA is TGTGCCAGCAGCCCGATCTCGACAGGGGGCGGCGACGAGCAGTACTTC.